This passage covers 10 T cell receptor beta chains from one sample sequenced in a study of beta chain features in type 1 diabetes. Expressed TCRB transcripts were sequenced, since all the RNA that had been isolated was reverse transcribed. Measured with immunoSEQ multiplex PCR; TCRdb has only the in-frame clones, and not every one. The table has hundreds of thousands of clones, 11% to 15% seen once. Regarding the study as a whole: There was a moderate but significant shortening of TCRB CDR3s in all four CD4+ subsets of Type 1 diabetes patients.

These receptors' targets are unknown. The sequenced sample consisted of naive CD4+ T cells from blood. These receptors were collected from a man younger than 35 with type 1 diabetes.

This chain joins TRBV4-1 and TRBJ2-1; 9 nucleotides align to TRBD2. This CDR3 spans 15 amino acids. The trim removed 3 bases at V and 10 bases at J, leaving 10 bases unmatched. CDR1 and CDR2 (germline): MGHRA, YSYEKL. CDR3 region: CASSHLGTSRREQFF. In DNA form, the CDR3 reads TGCGCCAGCAGCCACCTAGGGACTAGCCGGCGGGAGCAGTTCTTC.

In its sample, this clone was seen a few times. Additional DNA sequences in this sample encode the identical CDR3. The V and J genes are TRBV15 and TRBJ2-1, with 10 bases lining up with TRBD1. The trim removed 3 bases at V and 1 base at J, leaving 0 bases unmatched. The CDR3 runs to 15 residues. Germline V CDR1 and CDR2: LNHNV, YYDKDF (reference sequence). CDR3 loop: CATSRDRGSYNEQFF. The CDR3 DNA sequence: TGTGCCACCAGCAGGGACAGGGGGTCCTACAATGAGCAGTTCTTC.

This clone was detected only a few times. The rearrangement joins TRBV11-2 to TRBJ2-7; TRBD1 matches 8 bases. This CDR3 spans 14 amino acids. Germline V gene sequence: CDR1 SGHAT, CDR2 FQNNGV. J lost 3 bases, V lost 3 bases, and 4 bases had no gene match. Written as DNA, the CDR3 is TGTGCCAGCAGCTTCGGACAGGGTAACTACGAGCAGTACTTC. It specifies CASSFGQGNYEQYF.

This clone was seen only a few times. Other DNA sequences in this sample translate to the same CDR3. The chain employs TRBV7-2 and TRBJ2-1; 7 bases line up with TRBD2. CDR3 size: 15 residues. The V gene's germline CDR1 is SGHTA and CDR2 FQGNSA. After removal of 3 bases from V and 1 base from J, the junction contained 3 bases not matched to a gene. CDR3 DNA sequence: TGTGCCAGCAGCTTTCAGGGAGGGTCCTACAATGAGCAGTTCTTC. It translates to CASSFQGGSYNEQFF.

The chain joins TRBV7-2 to TRBJ2-3, with 7 positions matching TRBD1. In germline, CDR1 is SGHTA, CDR2 FQGNSA. J gave up 6 bases and V 7 bases, and 7 bases lay outside the gene matches. The length of the CDR3 is 13 residues. CDR3 region: CASILTGTDTQYF. DNA for the CDR3: TGTGCCAGCATCCTGACAGGGACGGATACGCAGTATTTT. Complete variable domain (other parts from reference TRBV7-2 and TRBJ2-3): GAGVSQSPSNKVTEKGKDVELRCDPISGHTALYWYRQSLGQGLEFLIYFQGNSAPDKSGLPSDRFSAERTGGSVSTLTIQRTQQEDSAVYLCASILTGTDTQYFGPGTRLTVL.

This clone was detected a few times. V gene TRBV6-6 combines with J gene TRBJ2-2; 9 bases align to TRBD1. Germline V gene sequence: CDR1 MNHNY, CDR2 SVGAGI (reference sequence). CDR3 size: 14 residues. Losses at the gene ends were 7 bases for V and 7 bases for J; bases not matched to a gene: 7. CDR3 loop: CASNRDRAGGELFF. In nucleotides, the CDR3 is TGTGCCAGCAATCGGGACAGGGCCGGCGGGGAGCTGTTTTTT.

V is TRBV14 and J is TRBJ1-6; D perhaps matches TRBD1 (6 bases). Germline V gene data show CDR1 as SGHDN and CDR2 as FVKESK. The CDR3 is made up of 12 amino acids. V was shortened by 3 bases and J by 14 bases, with 11 bases between the two germline ends. CDR3 protein: CASSQGTRTLHF. CDR3 sequence (DNA): TGTGCCAGCAGCCAGGGGACACGCACCCTCCACTTT.

This clone was seen only a few times. This chain connects TRBV18 to TRBJ2-5; 8 bases fit TRBD2. There are 16 residues in the CDR3. The junction had 4 bases not matched to a gene; V was cut back by 1 base and J by 0 bases. Germline CDR1 is KGHSH and CDR2 is LQKENI. The CDR3 spells CASSPLQRGNQETQYF. For the CDR3, the DNA is TGTGCCAGCTCACCACTCCAGCGGGGGAACCAAGAGACCCAGTACTTC. Variable domain in full (rest from reference TRBV18 and TRBJ2-5): NAGVMQNPRHLVRRRGQEARLRCSPMKGHSHVYWYRQLPEEGLKFMVYLQKENIIDESGMPKERFSAEFPKEGPSILRIQQVVRGDSAAYFCASSPLQRGNQETQYFGPGTRLLVL.

In this sample, this clone turned up a few times. The sample holds other DNA sequences that translate to the same CDR3. This chain uses TRBV30 with TRBJ1-6; D gene unclear. The CDR3 length is 12 residues. V lost 1 base to trimming and J lost 6 bases, with 4 bases between them. Germline CDR1 reads GTSNPN; CDR2 reads SVGIG (reference sequence). CDR3 coding DNA: TGTGCCTGGAGTGACGGTAATTCACCCCTCCACTTT. Its translation is CAWSDGNSPLHF.

The chain combines TRBV5-6 with TRBJ2-3; 15 bases match TRBD2. The V gene end was trimmed by 6 bases and the J gene end by 2 bases; junction bases not matched to a gene: 10. The germline CDR1 and CDR2 sequences are SGHDT and YYEEEE. This CDR3 has 18 residues. The DNA for the CDR3 is TGTGCCAGCACCGGGGGACTAGCGGGAGGTTGGTCCACAGATACGCAGTATTTT. It yields the protein CASTGGLAGGWSTDTQYF.